This TCR beta chain derives from a study of somatic mutations in cytotoxic T cells in rheumatoid arthritis. The wider study: Each patient's diagnosis was followed right away by a blood draw (about 30 ml EDTA), before any treatment. Study findings and constraints: TRBV07 showed slight underrepresentation in rheumatoid arthritis patients, unadjusted for multiple comparisons. For rheumatoid arthritis patients, CD8+ clonality increased with age, whereas it did not in healthy controls.

About this clone itself: Its antigen is undetermined.

The CDR3 totals 12 residues. Germline V lookup: CDR1 SGHRS, CDR2 YFSETQ. Trimming at V came to 5 bases and at J to 5 bases, leaving 3 bases not matched to a gene. Original handling: Patient CD8+ clones exceeding 1% seldom corresponded to published virus-specific TCRB sequences. Libraries were prepared by immunoSEQ multiplex PCR; TCRdb keeps only in-frame clonotypes and omits some of them. V, J and clone size reflect that table, while D and trimming were determined from the DNA. This table has about 19,000 clones, roughly 85% appearing once. The sample was CD8+ T cells sorted from blood. This chain uses TRBV5-1 with TRBJ2-7; TRBD2 matches at 8 bases. This clonotype originated in a woman aged 40 to 50 with rheumatoid arthritis. CDR3 sequence: CASRAGVNEQYF. The CDR3 nucleotides read TGCGCCAGCAGAGCGGGAGTAAACGAGCAGTACTTC.